Each of the 18 T cell receptor beta chains below was sequenced from the same sample in a study of T cell responses to AZD1222 COVID-19 vaccine listed by TCRdb under 2021. Libraries were constructed by the immunoSEQ multiplex PCR assay. In its TCRdb copy, this immuneACCESS table keeps in-frame sequences only and misses some clones. Where compared with another copy, unresolved V genes explain less than half of these, and the others have no known cause. The sample yields under 150,000 clones; 75% to 85% were counted once. The ten largest clones take up approximately 8% of the sample. Per the publication, the time point label means: about 28 days (+/-7) after the second vaccine dose. The treatment or condition label of this sample denotes: meningococcal conjugate vaccine given as trial control. Sequenced material: peripheral blood, taken 28 days after the second dose of the MenACWY control vaccine. These receptors were obtained from an adult who received the MenACWY meningococcal vaccine as a control.

This chain connects TRBV10-2 to TRBJ2-5, with 9 nucleotides matching TRBD1. The CDR3 totals 14 residues. Germline-derived CDR1 and CDR2 are WSHSY and SAAADI. With 8 bases clipped from V and 2 bases from J, the junction kept 6 bases outside the gene matches. The CDR3 loop reads CASFDRGGQETQYF. In DNA, the CDR3 is TGCGCCAGCTTCGACAGGGGGGGTCAAGAGACCCAGTACTTC.

The chain links TRBV6-5 to TRBJ2-1; unclear D gene. Germline CDR1 MNHEY, CDR2 SVGAGI. V was shortened by 6 bases and J by 0 bases, with 12 bases between the two germline ends. This CDR3 is 15 amino acids long. CDR3 region: CASSSRTRSYNEQFF. CDR3 DNA sequence: TGTGCCAGCAGCTCCCGGACCCGCTCCTACAATGAGCAGTTCTTC.

This clone was seen a single time. The V gene is TRBV28, the J gene TRBJ2-1; D is ambiguous. The CDR3 runs 13 residues. Per the germline V gene, CDR1 is MDHEN and CDR2 is SYDVKM. V gave up 4 bases and J gave up 7 bases, with 11 bases separating them. Written as DNA, the CDR3 is TGTGCCAGCAGTTCCCCTGGAGAAAATGAGCAGTTCTTC. Amino acids: CASSSPGENEQFF. Supplemented by reference TRBV28 and TRBJ2-1, the full variable domain reads DVKVTQSSRYLVKRTGEKVFLECVQDMDHENMFWYRQDPGLGLRLIYFSYDVKMKEKGDIPEGYSVSREKKERFSLILESASTNQTSMYLCASSSPGENEQFFGPGTRLTVL.

The chain combines TRBV4-1 with TRBJ1-3, with 7 positions matching TRBD1. V shed 4 bases and J 1 base; nucleotides not matched to a gene: 4. Per germline, CDR1 MGHRA and CDR2 YSYEKL. The CDR3 spans 15 residues. CDR3 bases: TGCGCCAGCAGCCCTACAGGGGCTTCTGGAAACACCATATATTTT. It translates to CASSPTGASGNTIYF.

This sequence joins TRBV9 and TRBJ2-3, with unresolved D. The CDR3 contains 14 residues. Trimming took 3 bases from V and 8 from J, leaving 16 bases between them. Germline V gene lookup returns CDR1 SGDLS and CDR2 YYNGEE. CDR3 sequence (DNA): TGTGCCAGCAGCGCCCACCCTACTAAACGTACGCAGTATTTT. Translation: CASSAHPTKRTQYF.

A single count supports this clone. The chain carries TRBV13 and TRBJ2-4; D is unclear. CDR3 size: 13 residues. From germline, CDR1 is PRHDT and CDR2 FYEKMQ (reference sequence). V gave up 2 bases and J gave up 8 bases, with 10 bases separating them. CDR3 amino acids: CASSLLGRDIQYF. The CDR3 DNA is TGTGCCAGCAGCTTATTGGGCCGGGACATTCAGTACTTC.

This sequence joins TRBV3-1 (or the pseudogene TRBV3-2) and TRBJ1-2, with a tentative D call TRBD1 (6 bases). Germline V gene data show CDR1 as LGHDT and CDR2 as YNNKEL (reference sequence). V dropped 2 bases and J dropped 3 bases, with 7 bases sitting between them. This CDR3 has 13 residues. The CDR3 reads CASSQPGDYGYTF. In nucleotides, the CDR3 is TGTGCCAGCAGCCAACCAGGGGACTATGGCTACACCTTC.

The V gene is TRBV7-8, the J gene TRBJ1-1; 8 bases agree with TRBD1. V lost 5 bases to trimming and J lost 3 bases; unmatched junction nucleotides: 11. The CDR3 extends over 16 amino acids. Germline lookup yields CDR1 SGHVS and CDR2 FQNEAQ. CDR3 sequence: CASSPRRDRSHTEAFF. For the CDR3, the DNA is TGTGCCAGCAGCCCTCGGAGGGACAGGTCCCACACTGAAGCTTTCTTT.

This clone was recorded only once. V is TRBV5-6 and J is TRBJ1-2; D is possibly TRBD1 (5 bases). Between the trimmed V and J ends, which lost 4 bases and 5 bases, there was a span of 18 bases. CDR1 is SGHDT, CDR2 YYEEEE, per germline. The CDR3 is 15 residues long. The CDR3 coding sequence is TGTGCCAGCAGCCAGCCCGGCAGGGTCGGGTATGGCTACACCTTC. It is translated as CASSQPGRVGYGYTF.

This clone showed up just a few times. The chain uses TRBV29-1 and TRBJ2-1; no firm D call. CDR1 SQVTM and CDR2 ANQGSEA come from the germline V gene. V shed 1 base and J shed 7 bases, with 8 bases lying between them. The CDR3 totals 12 residues. DNA for the CDR3: TGCAGCGTTGAAGGGAAGTGGAATGAGCAGTTCTTC. Its protein is CSVEGKWNEQFF.

A note on this clone: The junction departs from germline at one end; a sequencing error may be responsible. The J gene is TRBJ1-6, the V gene TRBV6-5, with D hard to call. This CDR3 spans 11 amino acids. Germline V CDR1 and CDR2: MNHEY, SVGAGI. The CDR3 bases are TGTGCCCACTCCGATAATTCACCCCTCCACTTT. It specifies CAHSDNSPLHF.

This chain uses TRBV19 with TRBJ2-7; TRBD1 matches 11 bases. Germline loops: CDR1 LNHDA, CDR2 SQIVND (reference sequence). With V trimmed by 4 bases and J by 12 bases, 14 bases remained unmatched. The CDR3 is made up of 15 amino acids. The CDR3 DNA follows: TGTGCCAGTAGTAAACCCGGGACAGGGGGGAGCCCTAGGTACTTC. It translates to CASSKPGTGGSPRYF. The variable domain in full, with the rest retrieved from reference TRBV19 and TRBJ2-7, is DGGITQSPKYLFRKEGQNVTLSCEQNLNHDAMYWYRQDPGQGLRLIYYSQIVNDFQKGDIAEGYSVSREKKESFPLTVTSAQKNPTAFYLCASSKPGTGGSPRYFGPGTRLTVT.

CDR3: CASSLGTGAATGELFF. Here the CDR3 DNA reads TGCGCCAGCAGCCTCGGGACAGGGGCGGCCACCGGGGAGCTGTTTTTT. The chain has TRBV5-1 and TRBJ2-2; 10 bases align to TRBD1. The CDR3 length is 16 residues. The J segment lost 4 bases and the V segment lost 4 bases, leaving 7 bases of the junction unmatched. Germline V gene lookup returns CDR1 SGHRS and CDR2 YFSETQ.

In its sample, this clone was seen a few times. The chain recombines TRBV11-3 with TRBJ1-4, with 9 bases fitting TRBD1. The germline gives CDR1 SGHNT, CDR2 YENEEA. V lost 5 bases to trimming and J lost 7 bases; unmatched junction nucleotides: 8. This CDR3 has 15 residues. The CDR3 here is CASSPNRGRGEKLFF. The CDR3 region has the DNA TGTGCCAGCAGCCCTAACAGGGGGCGCGGTGAAAAACTGTTTTTT.

This clone was observed once. The gene calls are TRBV7-2 and TRBJ2-5; the D gene is possibly TRBD1 (7 bases). The germline V gene encodes CDR1 SGHTA and CDR2 FQGNSA. The CDR3 is 14 residues long. The V gene lost 3 bases and the J gene lost 4 bases, with 12 bases spanning the gap. CDR3 bases: TGTGCCAGCAGCTTCGGAGGGGGCGGAGAGACCCAGTACTTC. The encoded protein is CASSFGGGGETQYF.

The rearrangement joins TRBV11-3 to TRBJ1-1; D remains ambiguous. The CDR3 length is 14 residues. The germline V gene encodes CDR1 SGHNT and CDR2 YENEEA. The ends were cut back, 2 bases at V and 0 bases at J, with 7 bases in the middle. CDR3 sequence: CASSLSGMNTEAFF. The CDR3 DNA sequence: TGTGCCAGCAGCTTAAGTGGCATGAACACTGAAGCTTTCTTT.

V gene TRBV4-2 combines with J gene TRBJ2-3; 8 bases line up with TRBD2. The CDR3 sequence is 17 residues long. From germline, CDR1 is LGHNA and CDR2 YNFKEQ. J gave up 0 bases and V 4 bases, and 9 bases lay outside the gene matches. CDR3 region: CASSPSRTSGSTDTQYF. CDR3 coding DNA: TGTGCCAGCAGCCCAAGTAGAACTAGCGGTAGCACAGATACGCAGTATTTT.

The chain combines TRBV9 with TRBJ2-6, with TRBD2 as a possible D gene (5 bases). The ends were cut back, 0 bases at V and 2 bases at J, with 15 bases in the middle. The CDR3 length is 18 residues. The germline V gene has CDR1 SGDLS and CDR2 YYNGEE. This chain's CDR3 is CASSVATGLEAGANVLTF. The CDR3 DNA reads as TGTGCCAGCAGCGTAGCTACGGGGTTGGAGGCTGGGGCCAACGTCCTGACTTTC. Full variable domain (outside the CDR3, taken from reference TRBV9 and TRBJ2-6): DSGVTQTPKHLITATGQRVTLRCSPRSGDLSVYWYQQSLDQGLQFLIQYYNGEERAKGNILERFSAQQFPDLHSELNLSSLELGDSALYFCASSVATGLEAGANVLTFGAGSRLTVL.